This entry describes one T cell receptor beta chain. Using immunoSEQ multiplex PCR, the repertoire was profiled, and TCRdb retains in-frame clones only, with some absent. The sample carries 31,000 or so clones, around nine tenths recorded once. These data originate in a study of OX40 agonist ivuxolimab in advanced cancers. Study details: Every 2 weeks, patients received ivuxolimab intravenously, dosed at 0.01 to 10 mg/kg. A mean age of around 63 years, range about 20 to 79, was recorded, and around 85% were male.

Germline values: CDR1 MNHEY, CDR2 SMNVEV (reference sequence). The CDR3 is 16 amino acids. With 0 bases removed from V and 0 bases from J, the gap between germline ends came to 12 bases. The sequence was obtained from an adult with an advanced solid tumor such as melanoma, head and neck, liver or kidney cancer. This sequence joins TRBV27 and TRBJ2-7; no reliable D call. Sequencing was performed on CD4+ or CD8+ T cells sorted from blood, taken in a trial of the OX40 agonist ivuxolimab. For the CDR3, the DNA is TGTGCCAGCAGTTTATCCGGGCCTCCCAGCTCCTACGAGCAGTACTTC. Residues: CASSLSGPPSSYEQYF.